This T cell receptor (beta chain) was recorded in a study of OX40 agonist ivuxolimab in advanced cancers. Study-wide results and caveats: Nonresponders, in some cases, also had low normalized T-cell clonal expansion.

This clone was seen once. Its specificity is unknown. Assay: immunoSEQ multiplex PCR; the TCRdb copy retains only in-frame clones and omits some. The sample consists of around 66,000 clones, 87% of them appearing once. V gave up 4 bases and J gave up 2 bases; unmatched junction bases: 15. Germline CDR1 SEHNR, CDR2 FQNEAQ (reference sequence). The CDR3 covers 19 residues. The material was CD4+ or CD8+ T cells sorted from blood, obtained in a trial of the OX40 agonist ivuxolimab. This TCR was recovered from an adult with an advanced solid tumor such as melanoma, head and neck, liver or kidney cancer. V and J are TRBV7-9 and TRBJ2-1; 9 nucleotides align to TRBD2. The CDR3 reads CASSSPGLAKAGAYNEQFF. CDR3 bases: TGTGCCAGCAGCTCCCCGGGACTAGCCAAAGCGGGTGCCTACAATGAGCAGTTCTTC.